The 21 T cell receptor beta chains below were found in one sample sequenced in a study of identical twins. TCRdb recomputed calls from the 5' RACE reads with MiXCR, one row per CDR3 protein. The repertoire holds roughly 770,000 distinct CDR3 sequences, over 15% seen once, with around 12% in the top ten. In addition, the sample was reused for a study of T cells expressing NK-cell markers.

Sequenced material: PBMCs. The source of these receptors is a woman between 18 and 29 years old in good health.

V usage is TRBV7-8 and J usage is TRBJ2-3; tentatively, D is TRBD2 (5 bases). CDR1 is SGHVS and CDR2 is FQNEAQ in the germline V gene. The V gene lost 6 bases and the J gene lost 0 bases, with 16 bases spanning the gap. CDR3 length: 16 residues. CDR3 loop: CASSQIGEGSTDTQYF. Written as DNA, the CDR3 is TGTGCCAGCAGTCAAATCGGGGAAGGCAGCACAGATACGCAGTATTTT.

The CDR3 region is CASSPDGLAGTGELFF. Written as DNA, the CDR3 is TGTGCCAGCAGTCCGGATGGGCTAGCGGGGACCGGGGAGCTGTTTTTT. The chain has TRBV6-5 and TRBJ2-2, with TRBD2 identical over 9 bases. In germline, CDR1 is MNHEY, CDR2 SVGAGI. V dropped 5 bases and J dropped 5; count of bases not matched to a gene: 9. CDR3 size: 16 residues.

V and J are TRBV20-1 and TRBJ2-1; 9 nucleotides align to TRBD2. CDR3 length: 16 residues. Germline assignment: CDR1 DFQATT and CDR2 SNEGSKA (reference sequence). V dropped 3 bases and J dropped 1; count of bases not matched to a gene: 7. CDR3 loop: CSARLPSGKSYNEQFF. In nucleotides, the CDR3 is TGCAGTGCTAGGCTTCCTAGCGGGAAGTCCTACAATGAGCAGTTCTTC.

This clonotype was observed a few times. The V call is TRBV29-1, the J call TRBJ2-7; 7 bases are a match to TRBD1. The CDR3 has 12 residues. Germline V gene lookup returns CDR1 SQVTM and CDR2 ANQGSEA. J was trimmed by 2 bases and V by 7 bases; bases with no gene match: 5. In nucleotides, the CDR3 is TGCAGCGCCCGGGACAGCCCCTACGAGCAGTACTTC. Its translation: CSARDSPYEQYF.

The J gene is TRBJ2-1, the V gene TRBV5-1; D ambiguous. Germline V gene sequence: CDR1 SGHRS, CDR2 YFSETQ. V shed 0 bases and J shed 0 bases, with 10 bases lying between them. The CDR3 is 16 amino acids. As DNA, the CDR3 is TGCGCCAGCAGCTTGGGTGGCTCCCCCTCCTACAATGAGCAGTTCTTC. It translates to CASSLGGSPSYNEQFF.

Here the CDR3 reads CASSPRTGRSGANVLTF. As DNA, the CDR3 is TGTGCCAGCAGCCCGCGGACAGGACGCTCTGGGGCCAACGTCCTGACTTTC. The rearrangement links TRBV7-6 to TRBJ2-6; 7 positions match TRBD1. Germline assignment: CDR1 SGHVS and CDR2 FNYEAQ. The V gene end was trimmed by 5 bases and the J gene end by 0 bases; junction bases not matched to a gene: 7. The CDR3 length is 17 residues. The whole variable domain, filled in from reference TRBV7-6 and TRBJ2-6, reads GAGVSQSPRYKVTKRGQDVALRCDPISGHVSLYWYRQALGQGPEFLTYFNYEAQQDKSGLPNDRFSAERPEGSISTLTIQRTEQRDSAMYRCASSPRTGRSGANVLTFGAGSRLTVL.

V and J are TRBV12-5 and TRBJ1-1; D gene ambiguous. Per the germline V gene, CDR1 is LGHNT and CDR2 is FRNRAP. There are 13 residues in the CDR3. The V end was cut by 7 bases, the J end by 3 bases, with 12 bases between. The chain's CDR3 is CASATQADTEAFF. CDR3 nucleotides: TGTGCTAGTGCGACCCAGGCGGACACTGAAGCTTTCTTT.

This clonotype was detected a few times. The chain is built from TRBV20-1 and TRBJ2-4; D gene unclear. V was pared by 0 bases and J by 0 bases, with 9 bases between. Per the germline V gene, CDR1 is DFQATT and CDR2 is SNEGSKA (reference sequence). The CDR3 sequence is 15 residues long. DNA of the CDR3: TGCAGTGCTAGAGATATAGATCTAGCCAAAAACATTCAGTACTTC. It specifies CSARDIDLAKNIQYF.

The rearrangement links TRBV28 to TRBJ2-5, with D possibly TRBD1 on 5 matching bases. Trimming shortened V by 6 bases and J by 1 base, and 12 bases separated the two germline ends. This CDR3 is 14 amino acids long. Germline loops: CDR1 MDHEN, CDR2 SYDVKM. CDR3 bases: TGTGCCAGCAGGCGTAACAGGTTCCAAGAGACCCAGTACTTC. Translating gives CASRRNRFQETQYF.

This clonotype was seen a handful of times. The chain couples TRBV29-1 to TRBJ2-2; TRBD2 agrees at 14 bases. The V gene's germline CDR1 is SQVTM and CDR2 ANQGSEA. The junction had 5 bases not matched to a gene; V was cut back by 7 bases and J by 4 bases. This CDR3 has 15 residues. CDR3 region: CSALGLAGVTGELFF. The CDR3 DNA reads as TGCAGCGCCCTGGGACTAGCGGGAGTCACCGGGGAGCTGTTTTTT.

V usage is TRBV6-1 and J usage is TRBJ2-1; D ambiguous. Germline CDR1 and CDR2: MNHNS and SASEGT. V dropped 5 bases and J dropped 0 bases, with 11 bases sitting between them. This CDR3 has 15 amino acids. CDR3 protein: CASSTLAVSYNEQFF. DNA of the CDR3: TGTGCCAGCAGTACATTAGCTGTCTCCTACAATGAGCAGTTCTTC.

Only a few counts were recorded for this clonotype. The rearrangement joins TRBV2 to TRBJ2-3; tentative D call: TRBD1 (5 bases). The CDR3 has 13 amino acids. Trimming pared 6 bases from V and 5 bases from J, leaving 12 bases between. Germline V gene lookup returns CDR1 SNHLY and CDR2 FYNNEI. As DNA, the CDR3 is TGTGCCAGCAGCAGGGAACAGCAAGATACGCAGTATTTT. Protein product: CASSREQQDTQYF. The complete variable domain, with remaining parts taken from reference TRBV2 and TRBJ2-3, reads EPEVTQTPSHQVTQMGQEVILRCVPISNHLYFYWYRQILGQKVEFLVSFYNNEISEKSEIFDDQFSVERPDGSNFTLKIRSTKLEDSAMYFCASSREQQDTQYFGPGTRLTVL.

The CDR3, as DNA: TGTGCCAGCAGCCTTAGGACTAGCGGGACCCGGTCGGCGAGGTATTTT. This encodes CASSLRTSGTRSARYF. V is TRBV9 and J is TRBJ2-3, with TRBD2 identical over 12 bases. J lost 14 bases, V lost 4 bases, and 17 bases had no gene match. Germline V CDR1 and CDR2: SGDLS, YYNGEE. The CDR3 runs 16 residues.

This clonotype was seen a handful of times. The rearrangement links TRBV6-5 to TRBJ1-6; no firm D call. The germline V gene encodes CDR1 MNHEY and CDR2 SVGAGI. Trimming removed 0 bases from V and 4 bases from J, with 7 bases in between. CDR3 length equals 15 residues. CDR3 DNA: TGTGCCAGCAGTTACTCAGTCCGGTATAATTCACCCCTCCACTTT. As protein: CASSYSVRYNSPLHF.

This clonotype was seen at least ten times. The genes are TRBV10-3 and TRBJ2-5; 9 nucleotides agree with TRBD2. This CDR3 has 17 amino acids. From germline, CDR1 is ENHRY and CDR2 SYGVKD. Germline trimming cut 0 bases from V and 3 bases from J; bases unmatched to any gene: 8. CDR3: CAISESSLKRGEETQYF. The CDR3 DNA follows: TGTGCCATCAGTGAGTCCTCACTAAAGCGGGGGGAAGAGACCCAGTACTTC.

The chain carries TRBV5-1 and TRBJ2-1, with no clear D. CDR3 length: 14 residues. Germline CDR1 reads SGHRS; CDR2 reads YFSETQ. The V end lost 4 bases, the J end lost 5 bases, and 13 bases lay between the germline ends. DNA of the CDR3: TGCGCCAGCAGCAAGGGAAACCAGGACAATGAGCAGTTCTTC. As protein: CASSKGNQDNEQFF.

This chain uses TRBV2 with TRBJ2-1; 8 bases match TRBD2. V gave up 10 bases and J gave up 6 bases; unmatched junction bases: 14. The CDR3 consists of 15 residues. Germline CDR1 SNHLY, CDR2 FYNNEI. This CDR3 is CATPERSGSSNEQFF. Written as DNA, the CDR3 is TGTGCCACCCCCGAGAGGAGCGGGAGTAGCAATGAGCAGTTCTTC.

The chain combines TRBV6-2 or TRBV6-3 with TRBJ2-4; tentatively, D is TRBD2 (6 bases). Germline V gene sequence: CDR1 MNHEY, CDR2 SVGEGT. Deletions cut 5 bases from V and 16 bases from J, with 18 bases between. The CDR3 spans 12 residues. Here the CDR3 reads CASSHRGGQPYF. CDR3 DNA sequence: TGTGCCAGCAGTCACCGGGGAGGACAACCCTACTTC.

J is TRBJ2-2 and V is TRBV5-1; D might be TRBD2 (6 bases). CDR3 length: 15 amino acids. V dropped 2 bases and J dropped 4 bases, with 12 bases sitting between them. Germline CDR1 SGHRS, CDR2 YFSETQ. DNA for the CDR3: TGCGCCAGCAGCTTTGCGGGGACCGGCACCGGGGAGCTGTTTTTT. Protein: CASSFAGTGTGELFF.

This clonotype came up a few times. V gene TRBV7-9 combines with J gene TRBJ2-1, with 12 bases identical to TRBD2. The germline V gene encodes CDR1 SEHNR and CDR2 FQNEAQ (reference sequence). The J segment lost 5 bases and the V segment lost 1 base, leaving 6 bases of the junction unmatched. The CDR3 length is 17 residues. The CDR3 region is CASSLGLRTSGDNEQFF. CDR3 nucleotides: TGTGCCAGCAGCTTAGGCCTTAGGACTAGCGGGGACAATGAGCAGTTCTTC.

This clonotype appeared a few times. The V and J genes are TRBV20-1 and TRBJ2-3; no clear D. V was trimmed by 6 bases and J by 7 bases, leaving 14 bases between them. Germline lookup yields CDR1 DFQATT and CDR2 SNEGSKA (reference sequence). The CDR3 has 12 amino acids. The CDR3 DNA follows: TGCAGTGCACGGACGTTACGACATACGCAGTATTTT. Translating gives CSARTLRHTQYF.